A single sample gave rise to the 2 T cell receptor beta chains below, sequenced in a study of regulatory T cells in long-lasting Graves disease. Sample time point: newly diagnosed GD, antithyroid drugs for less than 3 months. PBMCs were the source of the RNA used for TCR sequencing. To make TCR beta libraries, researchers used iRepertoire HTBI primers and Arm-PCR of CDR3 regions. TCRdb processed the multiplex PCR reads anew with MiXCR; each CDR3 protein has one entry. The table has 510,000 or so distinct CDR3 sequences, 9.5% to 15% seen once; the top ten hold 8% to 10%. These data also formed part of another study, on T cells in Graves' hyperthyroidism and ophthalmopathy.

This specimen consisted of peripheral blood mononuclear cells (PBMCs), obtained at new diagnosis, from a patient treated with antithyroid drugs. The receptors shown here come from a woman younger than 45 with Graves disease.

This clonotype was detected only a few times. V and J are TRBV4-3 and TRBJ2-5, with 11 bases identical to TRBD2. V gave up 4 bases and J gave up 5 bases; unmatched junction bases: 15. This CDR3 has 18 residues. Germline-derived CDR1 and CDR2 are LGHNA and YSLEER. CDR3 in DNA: TGCGCCAGCAGCCGGCTCCTGAGTAGCGGGAGGGCCGTTGAGACCCAGTACTTC. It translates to CASSRLLSSGRAVETQYF.

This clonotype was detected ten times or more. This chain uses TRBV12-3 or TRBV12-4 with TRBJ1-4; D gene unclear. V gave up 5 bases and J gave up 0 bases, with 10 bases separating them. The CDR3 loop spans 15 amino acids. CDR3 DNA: TGTGCCAGCAGTACGTACCGAGCAACTAATGAAAAACTGTTTTTT. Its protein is CASSTYRATNEKLFF.